The present T cell receptor (beta chain) was sequenced within a study of sequential checkpoint blockade in melanoma. For the study at large: Arm A got nivolumab then ipilimumab; arm B the reverse, 1:1. Maintenance nivolumab came after either treatment sequence.

Trimming cost V 1 base and J 6 bases, with 15 bases left between them. The CDR3 has 15 amino acids. Per the germline V gene, CDR1 is MNHEY and CDR2 is SMNVEV (reference sequence). The treatment: randomized to nivolumab then ipilimumab (arm A) or the reverse (arm B). No patient had prior DNA-damaging chemotherapy. Live CD3+CD8+ CD19− CD56− cells were sorted from PBMCs. The repertoire was sequenced with immunoSEQ multiplex PCR; TCRdb's copy has only in-frame clones and lacks some. The sample shows fewer than 50,000 clones, roughly 88% of them seen only once. This receptor was obtained from a human donor with melanoma. The sequencing used CD8+ T cells sorted from blood (inferred from file names), collected from a patient given nivolumab and ipilimumab in sequence. The chain is built from TRBV27 and TRBJ1-2; the D gene is possibly TRBD1 (6 bases). The CDR3 DNA reads as TGTGCCAGCAGTTTATACTTTTCGGGGGGCGATGGCTACACCTTC. Translated: CASSLYFSGGDGYTF.